This is a list of T cell receptor beta chains from one sample in a study of blood T cell repertoires in COVID-19. TCRdb keeps only in-frame clones here, not all; method: immunoSEQ multiplex PCR. The profile covers about 170,000 clones, with around 80% appearing a single time and 15% taken by the ten largest. The specimen sequenced was PBMCs or T cells enriched from blood (not recorded which). Every receptor here comes from a man aged 50-60 years who had recovered from COVID-19. Both conserved end residues are part of each CDR3. A D gene is named only where the DNA matches it firmly. Clone size is shown for a subset of rows, as once, few, many or a class of expanded clone.

.	TRBV7-9	TRBJ2-1	.	TGTGCCAGCAGCATCCAGGGGACCCCGCTGTTCTTC	CASSIQGTPLFF
.	TRBV9	TRBJ1-1	.	TGTGCCAGCAGCGTAGGCAGTATGACTGAAGCTTTCTTT	CASSVGSMTEAFF
.	TRBV6-5	TRBJ2-2	.	TGTGCCAGCAGTTATTCGAGGTTCACCGGGGAGCTGTTTTTT	CASSYSRFTGELFF
.	TRBV6-5	TRBJ1-2	.	TGTGCCAGCAGTTACTTCGGAGGACCCGCCGGCTACACCTTC	CASSYFGGPAGYTF
.	TRBV19	TRBJ1-5	.	TGTGCCAGTAGGGCGGGGACCTCAAGAGGACAGCCCCAGCATTTT	CASRAGTSRGQPQHF
.	TRBV5-1	TRBJ2-3	.	TGCGCCAGCAAGGGGCGGGACAGCTGGCGAGACACTTACACAGATACGCAGTATTTT	CASKGRDSWRDTYTDTQYF
.	TRBV11-1	TRBJ1-6	TRBD1	TGTGCCAGCAGCTCGGGACAGGTGGTTAATTCACCCCTCCACTTT	CASSSGQVVNSPLHF
.	TRBV7-6	TRBJ2-7	TRBD1	TGTGCCAGCAGCGCCACGACAGGGGCCTACGAGCAGTACTTC	CASSATTGAYEQYF
.	TRBV7-6	TRBJ1-2	.	TGTGCCAGCAGCATAGGACAGCCGGGAGGGGGCTACACCTTC	CASSIGQPGGGYTF
.	TRBV5-1	TRBJ2-7	TRBD1	TGCGCCAGCAGCTTACAGGGGAACTACGAGCAGTACTTC	CASSLQGNYEQYF
.	TRBV24-1	TRBJ1-1	.	TGTGCCACCAGTTGGGGGGGCGGCACTGAAGCTTTCTTT	CATSWGGGTEAFF
once	TRBV6-5	TRBJ1-5	TRBD1	TGTGCCAGCTCGGGACAGCAAAATCAGCCCCAGCATTTT	CASSGQQNQPQHF
.	TRBV11-2	TRBJ2-4	.	TGTGCCAGCCATGCGATCCGGGACACAAAAAACATTCAGTACTTC	CASHAIRDTKNIQYF
.	TRBV20-1	TRBJ2-7	TRBD2	TGCAGTGCTAGTAGATCGATCCTACGGGGGGGCGATGGTTACGAGCAGTACTTC	CSASRSILRGGDGYEQYF
.	TRBV7-3	TRBJ1-6	TRBD1	TGTGCCAGCAGCGTCGCAGGGGGCGAGGGTTCACCCCTCCACTTT	CASSVAGGEGSPLHF
.	TRBV6-5	TRBJ1-4	.	TGTGCCAGCAGCTGGGGGAGGGGTAATGAAAAACTGTTTTTT	CASSWGRGNEKLFF
.	TRBV12-5	TRBJ1-1	.	TGTGCTAGTGGTTTGGTACTAGGGGGTAACACTGAAGCTTTCTTT	CASGLVLGGNTEAFF
.	TRBV30	TRBJ2-7	.	TGTGCCTGGAGTGTAACTTGGTCCTACGAGCAGTACTTC	CAWSVTWSYEQYF
.	TRBV12-3/TRBV12-4	TRBJ1-1	.	TGTGCCAGCAGCCAGGGCTCCGACACTGAAGCTTTCTTT	CASSQGSDTEAFF
.	TRBV25-1	TRBJ2-7	.	TGTGCCAGCGCCTTGGCAGGGGGGTACGAGCAGTACTTC	CASALAGGYEQYF
.	TRBV24-1	TRBJ2-1	.	TGTGCCACCAGTGATTCCGGGTCAGCGAACTCCTACAATGAGCAGTTCTTC	CATSDSGSANSYNEQFF
.	TRBV30	TRBJ1-2	TRBD1	TGTGCCTGGAGTGTAAGGGACAGGTTGTTTAACTATGGCTACACCTTC	CAWSVRDRLFNYGYTF
.	TRBV27	TRBJ2-3	.	TGTGCCAGCAGTTTATCGCCTCTAGTAGGAGATACGCAGTATTTT	CASSLSPLVGDTQYF
.	TRBV5-1	TRBJ2-5	.	TGCGCCAGCAGCATAACAGGGAACGGGTGGGAGACCCAGTACTTC	CASSITGNGWETQYF
.	TRBV25-1	TRBJ1-1	.	TGTGCCAGCAGTGAACGTCAGGGTACGAACACTGAAGCTTTCTTT	CASSERQGTNTEAFF
.	TRBV4-2	TRBJ2-7	TRBD2	TGTGCCAGCAGCCAAGATCTTCGACTAGCGGGCGAGCAGTACTTC	CASSQDLRLAGEQYF
.	TRBV18	TRBJ2-3	.	TGTGCCAGCTCCCAGGCTAGCGCACGCACAGATACGCAGTATTTT	CASSQASARTDTQYF
.	TRBV29-1	TRBJ2-5	.	TGCAGCGTTGGAGGGAGGCAAGAGACCCAGTACTTC	CSVGGRQETQYF
.	TRBV4-2	TRBJ1-1	.	TGTGCCAGCAGCCCAGGGGCAGAAAGGGCAAACACTGAAGCTTTCTTT	CASSPGAERANTEAFF
.	TRBV4-1	TRBJ1-1	TRBD1	TGCGCCAGCAGCAGGGGGCCGGTGAAGGACACTGAAGCTTTCTTT	CASSRGPVKDTEAFF
.	TRBV9	TRBJ1-3	.	TGTGCCAGCAGCGTAGGCCCTACAGGGCCTGGAAACACCATATATTTT	CASSVGPTGPGNTIYF
.	TRBV29-1	TRBJ2-5	.	TGCAGCACATACACCAACCAAGAGACCCAGTACTTC	CSTYTNQETQYF
.	TRBV5-1	TRBJ1-1	TRBD1	TGCGCCAGCAGCTTGGGCCACCTCACAGGGGACACTGAAGCTTTCTTT	CASSLGHLTGDTEAFF
.	TRBV12-5	TRBJ2-7	TRBD1	TGTGCTAGTGGTACGGGACAGGGGTTCTACGAGCAGTACTTC	CASGTGQGFYEQYF
once	TRBV5-1	TRBJ1-6	.	TGCGCCAGCAGCTCCCAGGGGCCCTATAATTCACCCCTCCACTTT	CASSSQGPYNSPLHF
.	TRBV11-3	TRBJ2-7	.	TGTGCCAGCAGCCCAAGGCTAGGCGGCGAGCAGTACTTC	CASSPRLGGEQYF
.	TRBV14	TRBJ2-7	TRBD1	TGTGCCAGCAGCCGGGGGACAGGGAGCTTCGAGCAGTACTTC	CASSRGTGSFEQYF
.	TRBV5-1	TRBJ1-1	.	TGCGCCAGCAGCCCTGACCGTTGGATGGCGGCCGGGAGAGCTTTCTTT	CASSPDRWMAAGRAFF
.	TRBV7-9	TRBJ2-3	TRBD2	TGTGCCAGCAGCTTATGGCGGGGGGCCACAGATACGCAGTATTTT	CASSLWRGATDTQYF
.	TRBV3-1/TRBV3-2	TRBJ2-1	TRBD1	TGTGCCAGCAGCCAAGAACGGTCAGGGGGTTCGTACAATGAGCAGTTCTTC	CASSQERSGGSYNEQFF
.	TRBV19	TRBJ2-5	.	TGTGCCAGTACCCCGACAGCGCATCGGGAGGAGACCCAGTACTTC	CASTPTAHREETQYF
.	TRBV5-8	TRBJ1-4	.	TGTGCCAGCAGATGGGCATCTAATGAAAAACTGTTTTTT	CASRWASNEKLFF
.	TRBV3-1/TRBV3-2	TRBJ1-5	TRBD1	TGTGCCAGCAGCCGGACTACAGGGGCTGGCAATCAGCCCCAGCATTTT	CASSRTTGAGNQPQHF
.	TRBV4-1	TRBJ2-7	TRBD1	TGCGCCAGCAGCCGCGTCGGGGACAGGGTCTACGAGCAGTACTTC	CASSRVGDRVYEQYF
few	TRBV18	TRBJ2-1	.	TGTGCCAGCTCACCCCCAGGGGCCGCCTACAATGAGCAGTTCTTC	CASSPPGAAYNEQFF